The 32 T cell receptor beta chains listed next were all sequenced from one sample in a study of a mutant IDH1 vaccine in newly diagnosed glioma. No cognate antigen is known for these TCRs. Time point reported: week 5, during vaccination. The vaccine gave 300 ug of a 20-mer mutant IDH1 peptide subcutaneously per dose. Assay: immunoSEQ multiplex PCR; the TCRdb copy retains only in-frame clones and omits some. Of nearly 55,000 clones in the sample, approximately 80% are singletons; the top ten hold 3% to 4%. The specimen was PBMCs, collected from a glioma patient whose treatment included an IDH1 peptide vaccine. Receptor source: a man aged 25 to 40 with glioma.

This clone has more than one count but fewer than ten. The chain uses TRBV7-6 and TRBJ1-2, with D unresolved. This CDR3 contains 16 residues. CDR1 and CDR2 from the germline V gene are SGHVS and FNYEAQ. V was clipped by 1 base and J by 4 bases, with 16 bases between them. The CDR3 nucleotides read TGTGCCAGCAGCTTAGAAGTGGGTCTCAGTGGCTATGGCTACACCTTC. Encoded protein: CASSLEVGLSGYGYTF.

The chain has TRBV2 and TRBJ1-5; D not certain. From germline, CDR1 is SNHLY and CDR2 FYNNEI. This CDR3 region has 16 residues. V was trimmed by 5 bases and J by 3 bases, leaving 17 bases between them. CDR3 DNA sequence: TGTGCCAGCAGTTACGGGCTACCCCCTTTCAATCAGCCCCAGCATTTT. It codes for CASSYGLPPFNQPQHF. The full variable domain, completed using reference TRBV2 and TRBJ1-5, is EPEVTQTPSHQVTQMGQEVILRCVPISNHLYFYWYRQILGQKVEFLVSFYNNEISEKSEIFDDQFSVERPDGSNFTLKIRSTKLEDSAMYFCASSYGLPPFNQPQHFGDGTRLSIL.

This chain links TRBV5-6 with TRBJ2-5, with TRBD2 matching over 10 bases. TRBJ2-7 matches the DNA end more closely, so the J call is doubtful. The CDR3 consists of 17 residues. Germline CDR1 and CDR2: SGHDT and YYEEEE. CDR3 sequence reads: CASSLRGSGGFSYEQYF. CDR3 DNA: TGTGCCAGCAGCTTGAGGGGTAGCGGGGGGTTTTCCTACGAGCAGTACTTC.

The CDR3 region has the DNA TGTGCCAGCAGCGTAGCTACCGGACAGGGGGTCAATGAGCAGTTCTTC. It yields the protein CASSVATGQGVNEQFF. This chain uses TRBV9 with TRBJ2-1; the match to TRBD1 covers 10 bases. Germline V gives CDR1 SGDLS, CDR2 YYNGEE. The CDR3 contains 16 residues. Losses at the gene ends were 0 bases for V and 6 bases for J; bases not matched to a gene: 6.

This clone appeared a single time. J is TRBJ2-7 and V is TRBV5-5; possibly TRBD2 for D (5 bases). This CDR3 region has 17 residues. V was shortened by 3 bases and J by 4 bases, with 23 bases between the two germline ends. Germline V gives CDR1 SGHKS, CDR2 YYEKEE (reference sequence). The CDR3 loop reads CASSSPDDGNLNYEQYF. The CDR3 DNA reads as TGTGCCAGCAGCTCCCCAGACGACGGGAACCTGAATTACGAGCAGTACTTC.

The chain combines TRBV9 with TRBJ2-1, with D possibly called TRBD1 or TRBD2 (5 bases each). The germline CDR1 and CDR2 sequences are SGDLS and YYNGEE. Trimming cost V 3 bases and J 3 bases, with 19 bases left between them. The CDR3 is made up of 17 amino acids. CDR3 sequence (DNA): TGTGCCAGCAGCGCCATTGGGGGTCGTAGTAGCTACAATGAGCAGTTCTTC. It is translated as CASSAIGGRSSYNEQFF. The full variable domain, completed using reference TRBV9 and TRBJ2-1, is DSGVTQTPKHLITATGQRVTLRCSPRSGDLSVYWYQQSLDQGLQFLIQYYNGEERAKGNILERFSAQQFPDLHSELNLSSLELGDSALYFCASSAIGGRSSYNEQFFGPGTRLTVL.

This chain connects TRBV6-5 to TRBJ1-2; 8 bases line up with TRBD1. The V gene end was trimmed by 6 bases and the J gene end by 3 bases; junction bases not matched to a gene: 3. The germline gives CDR1 MNHEY, CDR2 SVGAGI. This CDR3 spans 13 amino acids. The chain's CDR3 is CASSPTGDYGYTF. The CDR3 DNA reads as TGTGCCAGCAGCCCGACAGGGGACTATGGCTACACCTTC.

The rearrangement links TRBV19 to TRBJ1-1; TRBD1 matches 7 bases. Germline trimming cut 3 bases from V and 4 bases from J; bases unmatched to any gene: 11. CDR1 and CDR2 from the germline V gene are LNHDA and SQIVND (reference sequence). The CDR3 totals 16 residues. The CDR3, as DNA: TGTGCCAGTAGTATTAAGACAGGGTGGGGTGGCACTGAAGCTTTCTTT. Protein: CASSIKTGWGGTEAFF. Full variable domain (outside the CDR3, taken from reference TRBV19 and TRBJ1-1): DGGITQSPKYLFRKEGQNVTLSCEQNLNHDAMYWYRQDPGQGLRLIYYSQIVNDFQKGDIAEGYSVSREKKESFPLTVTSAQKNPTAFYLCASSIKTGWGGTEAFFGQGTRLTVV.

In DNA, the CDR3 is TGCGCCAGCAGCGCCTCGACTAGCGGGGGGAGTCTGTTCTTC. Its translation: CASSASTSGGSLFF. The chain recombines TRBV5-1 with TRBJ2-1, with TRBD2 matching 13 bases. This CDR3 is built from 14 residues. Germline assignment: CDR1 SGHRS and CDR2 YFSETQ. The J segment lost 15 bases and the V segment lost 4 bases, leaving 10 bases of the junction unmatched.

The chain links TRBV5-5 to TRBJ1-3; TRBD1 is a possible D gene (5 bases). V was cut by 0 bases and J by 2 bases, with 9 bases left in between. CDR1 and CDR2 from the germline V gene are SGHKS and YYEKEE (reference sequence). The CDR3 contains 15 residues. CDR3: CASSLAAGTGNTIYF. The CDR3 DNA sequence: TGTGCCAGCAGCTTGGCGGCAGGGACTGGAAACACCATATATTTT.

CDR3 nucleotides: TGCGCCAGCAGGGACAACGCGGGATCCCTTCAAGCTTTCTTT. As protein: CASRDNAGSLQAFF. The genes are TRBV5-1 and TRBJ1-1; the D gene is possibly TRBD1 (5 bases). This CDR3 contains 14 residues. With 5 bases removed from V and 9 bases from J, the gap between germline ends came to 20 bases. The V gene's germline CDR1 is SGHRS and CDR2 YFSETQ.

The chain recombines TRBV27 with TRBJ2-3, with no clear D. Deletions cut 5 bases from V and 3 bases from J, with 12 bases between. Per the germline V gene, CDR1 is MNHEY and CDR2 is SMNVEV (reference sequence). The CDR3 covers 14 residues. DNA of the CDR3: TGTGCCAGCAGTCCCCCCGGCCCGACAGATACGCAGTATTTT. It translates to CASSPPGPTDTQYF.

CDR3 residues: CASSGQGLGPQHF. The CDR3 coding sequence is TGTGCCAGCAGCGGACAGGGATTGGGGCCCCAGCATTTT. The chain combines TRBV2 with TRBJ1-5; 8 bases match TRBD1. V gave up 6 bases and J gave up 9 bases; unmatched junction bases: 7. This CDR3 is 13 amino acids long. Germline-derived CDR1 and CDR2 are SNHLY and FYNNEI.

The V gene is TRBV7-9, the J gene TRBJ1-1; 8 nucleotides match TRBD1. The length of the CDR3 is 14 residues. V shed 3 bases and J 5 bases; nucleotides not matched to a gene: 5. Germline CDR1 is SEHNR and CDR2 is FQNEAQ (reference sequence). The CDR3 here is CASSFPGGPTEAFF. The CDR3, as DNA: TGTGCCAGCAGCTTCCCAGGGGGCCCAACTGAAGCTTTCTTT.

The genes are TRBV7-9 and TRBJ2-1; 7 bases match TRBD1. V lost 0 bases and J lost 8; bases outside the gene matches: 7. CDR3 length: 15 amino acids. Per germline, CDR1 SEHNR and CDR2 FQNEAQ (reference sequence). The CDR3 region is CASSLAGQPRDEQFF. As DNA, the CDR3 is TGTGCCAGCAGCTTAGCGGGACAGCCCAGGGATGAGCAGTTCTTC.

For the CDR3, the DNA is TGTGCCAGCTCACCACTAGCGGGGGAGCCAGCGGGGGAGCTGTTTTTT. Translated: CASSPLAGEPAGELFF. The J gene is TRBJ2-2, the V gene TRBV18, with 9 bases identical to TRBD2. V was pared by 1 base and J by 8 bases, with 8 bases of the junction left unmatched. The germline V gene has CDR1 KGHSH and CDR2 LQKENI. The CDR3 covers 16 residues. The whole variable domain, filled in from reference TRBV18 and TRBJ2-2, reads NAGVMQNPRHLVRRRGQEARLRCSPMKGHSHVYWYRQLPEEGLKFMVYLQKENIIDESGMPKERFSAEFPKEGPSILRIQQVVRGDSAAYFCASSPLAGEPAGELFFGEGSRLTVL.

The rearrangement joins TRBV7-9 to TRBJ2-1; TRBD1 is a possible D gene (5 bases). The CDR3 loop spans 18 amino acids. V was pared by 1 base and J by 7 bases, with 23 bases between. The germline V gene encodes CDR1 SEHNR and CDR2 FQNEAQ (reference sequence). CDR3 coding DNA: TGTGCCAGCAGCTTAGGATGGGGCTCCCTAGAGAACCCGAATGAGCAGTTCTTC. Protein: CASSLGWGSLENPNEQFF.

In this sample, this clone turned up once. J is TRBJ2-7 and V is TRBV5-1; 8 nucleotides agree with TRBD1. This CDR3 region has 14 residues. Germline V lookup: CDR1 SGHRS, CDR2 YFSETQ. Trimming cost V 2 bases and J 4 bases; bases outside gene matches: 5. Here the CDR3 DNA reads TGCGCCAGCAGCTTACAGGGGGATACGTACGAGCAGTACTTC. Translation: CASSLQGDTYEQYF.

This sequence joins TRBV19 and TRBJ2-3, with 9 bases lining up with TRBD2. CDR1 is LNHDA and CDR2 is SQIVND in the germline V gene (reference sequence). Unmatched junction bases numbered 7, after V lost 6 bases and J lost 0 bases. The CDR3 totals 16 residues. The CDR3 region has the DNA TGTGCCAGTAGGCCTAGCGGGGCCCCTAGCACAGATACGCAGTATTTT. It encodes CASRPSGAPSTDTQYF.

The rearrangement joins TRBV12-5 to TRBJ2-3; 9 nucleotides align to TRBD1. The CDR3 loop spans 15 amino acids. With 6 bases clipped from V and 3 bases from J, the junction kept 7 bases outside the gene matches. Germline loops: CDR1 LGHNT, CDR2 FRNRAP. CDR3 DNA sequence: TGTGCTAGTGGCACGGGACAGGGTGGTACAGATACGCAGTATTTT. This encodes CASGTGQGGTDTQYF.

As for this clone: Other nucleotide sequences from this sample produce the same CDR3. The V and J genes are TRBV29-1 and TRBJ1-4; D possibly corresponds to TRBD1 (5 bases). The CDR3 loop spans 14 amino acids. V dropped 4 bases and J dropped 4 bases, with 13 bases sitting between them. CDR1 SQVTM and CDR2 ANQGSEA come from the germline V gene. DNA of the CDR3: TGCAGCGTTGTCAAAGGGGCGGATAATGAAAAACTGTTTTTT. Its protein product is CSVVKGADNEKLFF.

The V call is TRBV27, the J call TRBJ1-1; tentative D call: TRBD1 (5 bases). This CDR3 region has 17 residues. V lost 4 bases and J lost 0, with 18 bases in between. Germline CDR1 reads MNHEY; CDR2 reads SMNVEV (reference sequence). The CDR3 coding sequence is TGTGCCAGCAGTTACGACAGAGCCCGCGCATTGAACACTGAAGCTTTCTTT. This sequence encodes CASSYDRARALNTEAFF.

CDR3 in DNA: TGTGCCAGCAGTTTAACGCGAGGTAGAGGGAGCTCCTACAATGAGCAGTTCTTC. The encoded protein is CASSLTRGRGSSYNEQFF. The chain combines TRBV27 with TRBJ2-1, with D possibly TRBD2 on 5 matching bases. CDR3 length equals 18 residues. Per the germline V gene, CDR1 is MNHEY and CDR2 is SMNVEV (reference sequence). Trimming pared 2 bases from V and 0 bases from J, leaving 17 bases between.

This chain links TRBV14 with TRBJ2-7; no firm D call. CDR3 length: 15 residues. CDR1 is SGHDN and CDR2 is FVKESK in the germline V gene. The V end was cut by 4 bases, the J end by 2 bases, with 15 bases between. The CDR3 region has the DNA TGTGCCAGCAGCCCCCATAGCCCGGCTGCCTACGAGCAGTACTTC. Translation gives CASSPHSPAAYEQYF.

In nucleotides, the CDR3 is TGTGCCAGCAGTAGGGGGACGGCGAACACCGGGGAGCTGTTTTTT. This translates into CASSRGTANTGELFF. This chain joins TRBV5-4 and TRBJ2-2; D perhaps matches TRBD1 (6 bases). V was pared by 5 bases and J by 0 bases, with 11 bases between. There are 15 residues in the CDR3. In germline, CDR1 is SGHNT, CDR2 YYREEE (reference sequence).

The V call is TRBV2, the J call TRBJ2-7; D could derive from TRBD1 or TRBD2 (5 bases each). Germline CDR1 and CDR2: SNHLY and FYNNEI. CDR3 length: 17 amino acids. The V gene lost 0 bases and the J gene lost 3 bases, with 18 bases spanning the gap. The CDR3 is CASSEALVRDRHYEQYF. The CDR3, as DNA: TGTGCCAGCAGTGAAGCCCTTGTTAGGGACCGTCACTACGAGCAGTACTTC.

This rearrangement joins TRBV6-4 to TRBJ1-2, with TRBD1 matching 7 bases. Germline assignment: CDR1 MRHNA and CDR2 SNTAGT. This CDR3 region has 14 residues. Losses at the gene ends were 6 bases for V and 2 bases for J; bases not matched to a gene: 6. Here the CDR3 reads CASRNSGQNYGYTF. The CDR3 DNA follows: TGTGCCAGCAGAAATTCGGGACAGAACTATGGCTACACCTTC.

This chain uses TRBV11-2 with TRBJ2-5; the D gene is possibly TRBD1 (6 bases). CDR3 length: 16 amino acids. CDR1 is SGHAT, CDR2 FQNNGV, per germline. Trimming stripped 1 base from V and 2 bases from J, with 14 bases between. The CDR3 protein is CASSLAGTHSQETQYF. The CDR3 DNA sequence: TGTGCCAGCAGCTTAGCCGGGACACATAGTCAAGAGACCCAGTACTTC.

The genes are TRBV15 and TRBJ1-1, with 9 bases matching TRBD1. CDR3 length: 15 amino acids. V was clipped by 4 bases and J by 1 base; unmatched bases: 4. CDR1 is LNHNV and CDR2 is YYDKDF in the germline V gene (reference sequence). The CDR3 DNA reads as TGTGCCACCAGCACCCCGGACAGGGGGAACACTGAAGCTTTCTTT. Protein sequence: CATSTPDRGNTEAFF.

The rearrangement joins TRBV4-1 to TRBJ1-5, with unresolved D. The CDR3 extends over 15 amino acids. Trimming took 6 bases from V and 0 from J, leaving 12 bases between them. CDR1 is MGHRA, CDR2 YSYEKL, per germline. The CDR3 protein is CASSPEWDSNQPQHF. The CDR3 bases are TGCGCCAGCAGTCCAGAGTGGGATAGCAATCAGCCCCAGCATTTT.

This clone was counted once. The gene calls are TRBV5-5 and TRBJ2-2, with D perhaps TRBD2 (5 bases). V lost 3 bases and J lost 3, with 15 bases in between. Per germline, CDR1 SGHKS and CDR2 YYEKEE (reference sequence). The CDR3 runs 16 residues. The CDR3, as DNA: TGTGCCAGCAGCTGGGAGTTGGGTCGCGACACCGGGGAGCTGTTTTTT. This sequence encodes CASSWELGRDTGELFF.

This clone was recorded only once. The genes are TRBV5-1 and TRBJ2-3, with TRBD1 matching over 9 bases. The CDR3 runs to 16 residues. V gave up 0 bases and J gave up 2 bases; unmatched junction bases: 4. The germline CDR1 and CDR2 sequences are SGHRS and YFSETQ. CDR3 in amino acids: CASSLGRDRVTDTQYF. CDR3 bases: TGCGCCAGCAGCTTGGGCCGGGACAGGGTCACAGATACGCAGTATTTT. The full variable domain, completed using reference TRBV5-1 and TRBJ2-3, is KAGVTQTPRYLIKTRGQQVTLSCSPISGHRSVSWYQQTPGQGLQFLFEYFSETQRNKGNFPGRFSGRQFSNSRSEMNVSTLELGDSALYLCASSLGRDRVTDTQYFGPGTRLTVL.